The next 21 T cell receptor beta chains were all read from a single sample in a study of metastatic and nonmetastatic thyroid tumors. There were no patients who had received any treatment before thyroid surgery. Via MiXCR, TCRdb re-called the PCR reads. The sample lists about 40,000 clones; around 17% were seen once. Sequencing input: blood. The receptor set was obtained from a female donor with papillary thyroid cancer or a benign thyroid nodule (not recorded which). Some clones in this sample may be carry-over from other donors' samples.

The V and J genes are TRBV10-3 and TRBJ1-2; D is undetermined. The CDR3 contains 14 residues. Germline loops: CDR1 ENHRY, CDR2 SYGVKD. The germline V and J ends were trimmed by 8 bases and 0 bases, with 13 bases remaining between them. CDR3 region: CAIGTTESNYGYTF. CDR3 nucleotides: TGTGCCATCGGAACTACAGAATCTAACTATGGCTACACCTTC.

This clone was detected a few times. The genes are TRBV15 and TRBJ1-2, with D unclear. The germline CDR1 and CDR2 sequences are LNHNV and YYDKDF (reference sequence). This CDR3 comprises 11 residues. V lost 5 bases and J 7 bases, leaving 8 bases between the germline ends. The CDR3 sequence: CATSLDGGYTF. The CDR3 DNA sequence: TGTGCCACCAGCTTAGACGGTGGCTACACCTTC.

This clone was observed at least ten times. The chain is built from TRBV6-1 and TRBJ1-5; 7 bases line up with TRBD1. This CDR3 spans 14 amino acids. With V trimmed by 4 bases and J by 7 bases, 7 bases remained unmatched. Per germline, CDR1 MNHNS and CDR2 SASEGT. CDR3 in amino acids: CASSGPGQSQPQHF. The CDR3 DNA follows: TGTGCCAGCAGTGGACCGGGACAGAGCCAGCCCCAGCATTTT.

This clone was counted ten times or more. A read error is possible here, since a much larger clone lies one base away. The J gene is TRBJ1-1, the V gene TRBV12-3 or TRBV12-4; D is ambiguous. The CDR3 is made up of 10 amino acids. Trimming pared 3 bases from V and 11 bases from J, leaving 7 bases between. The CDR3 DNA reads TGTGCCAGCAGTTTGGCCGGGGCTTTCTTT. This gives the protein CASSLAGAFF.

This clone was found many times. The rearrangement uses TRBV19 and TRBJ2-1; no reliable D call. The CDR3 consists of 14 residues. Germline loops: CDR1 LNHDA, CDR2 SQIVND (reference sequence). Deletions cut 5 bases from V and 0 bases from J, with 8 bases between. The DNA for the CDR3 is TGTGCCAGTAGTTCGAGAAGCTCCTACAATGAGCAGTTCTTC. This encodes CASSSRSSYNEQFF.

This clone has at least ten counts. The V call is TRBV28, the J call TRBJ1-5; D is ambiguous. This CDR3 is built from 16 residues. Germline V gives CDR1 MDHEN, CDR2 SYDVKM. Trimming shortened V by 7 bases and J by 9 bases, and 25 bases separated the two germline ends. CDR3 DNA: TGTGCCAGCACTCCCGTAGGCGCCCCGAGGTTGTCGCCCCAGCATTTT. Protein sequence: CASTPVGAPRLSPQHF. Full variable domain (rest looked up from reference TRBV28 and TRBJ1-5): DVKVTQSSRYLVKRTGEKVFLECVQDMDHENMFWYRQDPGLGLRLIYFSYDVKMKEKGDIPEGYSVSREKKERFSLILESASTNQTSMYLCASTPVGAPRLSPQHFGDGTRLSIL.

This clone was found many times. The rearrangement uses TRBV5-1 and TRBJ2-3; D is perhaps TRBD2 (6 bases). The germline gives CDR1 SGHRS, CDR2 YFSETQ. V was trimmed by 2 bases and J by 2 bases, leaving 9 bases between them. This CDR3 spans 14 amino acids. The CDR3 loop reads CASSFQGLTDTQYF. CDR3 DNA sequence: TGCGCCAGCAGCTTTCAGGGACTCACAGATACGCAGTATTTT.

This clone was seen more than once but under ten times. At one end the junction does not follow the germline gene, possibly because of a read error. V usage is TRBV9 and J usage is TRBJ2-1, with D possibly TRBD2 on 5 matching bases. This CDR3 has 15 amino acids. Germline CDR1 is SGDLS and CDR2 is YYNGEE. The CDR3 nucleotides read TGTGCCGGCAGCGTAGTTGGGAGCTCCTACAATGAGCAGTTCTTC. Translating it yields CAGSVVGSSYNEQFF. Combining the CDR3 with reference TRBV9 and TRBJ2-1 gives the whole variable domain DSGVTQTPKHLITATGQRVTLRCSPRSGDLSVYWYQQSLDQGLQFLIQYYNGEERAKGNILERFSAQQFPDLHSELNLSSLELGDSALYFCAGSVVGSSYNEQFFGPGTRLTVL.

This clone was observed a handful of times. This clone may be a read error of a much larger clone one base away. The sample carries other DNA sequences with the same CDR3. The CDR3 coding sequence is TGTGCCAGCAGCGTAGGACCAGGACAGCCCCAGCATTTT. Protein sequence: CASSVGPGQPQHF. The genes are TRBV9 and TRBJ1-5; no reliable D call. The CDR3 is 13 amino acids. The germline V gene has CDR1 SGDLS and CDR2 YYNGEE. Trimming removed 0 bases at V and 7 bases at J, with 8 bases between.

This clone was seen repeatedly, ten times or more. The rearrangement uses TRBV5-1 and TRBJ2-2; D not resolved. CDR3 size: 13 residues. V lost 0 bases and J lost 6, with 6 bases in between. Germline assignment: CDR1 SGHRS and CDR2 YFSETQ. For the CDR3, the DNA is TGCGCCAGCAGCTTGGCCTTTGCCGGGGAGCTGTTTTTT. It translates to CASSLAFAGELFF.

V gene TRBV30 combines with J gene TRBJ2-1, with D possibly being TRBD2 (6 bases). The CDR3 loop spans 16 amino acids. Germline assignment: CDR1 GTSNPN and CDR2 SVGIG (reference sequence). V lost 4 bases, J lost 3 bases, and 19 bases lay in between. The CDR3 region has the DNA TGTGCCTGGATTCCCTTTAGAGCGGGTGTCTACAATGAGCAGTTCTTC. Residues: CAWIPFRAGVYNEQFF.

Many counts were recorded for this clone. The CDR3 DNA reads TGCAGTGCCCCGCCCGGGGGAGCCATCTACAATGAGCAGTTCTTC. It specifies CSAPPGGAIYNEQFF. V gene TRBV20-1 combines with J gene TRBJ2-1, with a weak D call TRBD2 (6 bases). This CDR3 region has 15 residues. The V and J ends lost 6 bases and 3 bases respectively, with 18 bases between them. Germline V gives CDR1 DFQATT, CDR2 SNEGSKA (reference sequence).

The sample holds many counts of this clone. The CDR3 DNA reads TGTGCCAGCAGTTACGGTTTGGGATCCGGGGAGCTGTTTTTT. As protein: CASSYGLGSGELFF. The chain is built from TRBV6-2 or TRBV6-3 and TRBJ2-2; no definite D call. Germline V lookup: CDR1 MNHEY, CDR2 SVGEGT. The CDR3 length is 14 residues. V was trimmed by 2 bases and J by 6 bases, leaving 10 bases between them.

The rearrangement joins TRBV5-1 to TRBJ1-1; TRBD1 matches 7 bases. There are 11 residues in the CDR3. Germline CDR1 and CDR2: SGHRS and YFSETQ. V lost 6 bases to trimming and J lost 4 bases; unmatched junction nucleotides: 0. CDR3 sequence (DNA): TGCGCCAGCACAGGGGGCACTGAAGCTTTCTTT. It is translated as CASTGGTEAFF.

This clone appeared many times. The genes are TRBV20-1 and TRBJ2-7, with D possibly TRBD2 on 6 matching bases. The CDR3 covers 14 residues. V was pared by 5 bases and J by 0 bases, with 14 bases between. Per germline, CDR1 DFQATT and CDR2 SNEGSKA (reference sequence). CDR3 DNA sequence: TGCAGTGCTGTTAGCGGAAGGAGCTCCTACGAGCAGTACTTC. Translated, it gives CSAVSGRSSYEQYF.

This clone was seen only a few times. A read error may explain this, as a much larger clone is one base away. The chain combines TRBV11-1 with TRBJ1-1, with D maybe TRBD1 (5 bases). Germline V gene lookup returns CDR1 SGHAT and CDR2 FQDESV (reference sequence). The V gene lost 5 bases and the J gene lost 2 bases, with 12 bases spanning the gap. The CDR3 covers 14 residues. The CDR3, as DNA: TGTGCCAGCAGCCCGACAGACGTTAACACTGAAGCTTTCTTT. Protein product: CASSPTDVNTEAFF. Using reference TRBV11-1 and TRBJ1-1 for the parts outside the CDR3, the full variable domain is EAEVAQSPRYKITEKSQAVAFWCDPISGHATLYWYRQILGQGPELLVQFQDESVVDDSQLPKDRFSAERLKGVDSTLKIQPAELGDSAMYLCASSPTDVNTEAFFGQGTRLTVV.

The chain recombines TRBV30 with TRBJ1-3; no clear D gene. Germline loops: CDR1 GTSNPN, CDR2 SVGIG (reference sequence). Trimming removed 4 bases from V and 4 bases from J, with 8 bases in between. This CDR3 is 12 amino acids long. As DNA, the CDR3 is TGTGCCTGGAAAAAAGGAGGAAACACCATATATTTT. Residues: CAWKKGGNTIYF.

This clone appeared many times. This sequence joins TRBV15 and TRBJ1-5; D is possibly TRBD1 (5 bases). Germline assignment: CDR1 LNHNV and CDR2 YYDKDF (reference sequence). This CDR3 spans 15 amino acids. Trimming took 5 bases from V and 5 from J, leaving 16 bases between them. The CDR3 nucleotides are TGTGCCACCAGCGCCGGGGGGTACACTGATCAGCCCCAGCATTTT. Residues: CATSAGGYTDQPQHF. Supplemented by reference TRBV15 and TRBJ1-5, the full variable domain reads DAMVIQNPRYQVTQFGKPVTLSCSQTLNHNVMYWYQQKSSQAPKLLFHYYDKDFNNEADTPDNFQSRRPNTSFCFLDIRSPGLGDTAMYLCATSAGGYTDQPQHFGDGTRLSIL.

This clone was detected many times. The gene calls are TRBV15 and TRBJ2-3, with D hard to call. CDR3 length: 12 amino acids. Germline assignment: CDR1 LNHNV and CDR2 YYDKDF (reference sequence). Trimming shortened V by 4 bases and J by 5 bases, and 7 bases separated the two germline ends. The DNA of the CDR3 is TGTGCCACCAGCACCGCTCAAGATACGCAGTATTTT. As protein: CATSTAQDTQYF.

The chain employs TRBV12-3 or TRBV12-4 and TRBJ1-1; the match to TRBD1 covers 8 bases. The V gene end was trimmed by 4 bases and the J gene end by 5 bases; junction bases not matched to a gene: 6. This CDR3 comprises 14 residues. For the CDR3, the DNA is TGTGCCAGCAGTTCTCACAGGGGGTTTACTGAAGCTTTCTTT. This codes for CASSSHRGFTEAFF.

This clone has at least ten counts. The rearrangement links TRBV7-9 to TRBJ1-5; D is uncertain. The germline V gene has CDR1 SEHNR and CDR2 FQNEAQ (reference sequence). Trimming left V 0 bases short and J 1 base short, with 1 base between. The CDR3 loop spans 13 amino acids. As DNA, the CDR3 is TGTGCCAGCAGCTTAGCGAGCAATCAGCCCCAGCATTTT. Translated, it gives CASSLASNQPQHF.